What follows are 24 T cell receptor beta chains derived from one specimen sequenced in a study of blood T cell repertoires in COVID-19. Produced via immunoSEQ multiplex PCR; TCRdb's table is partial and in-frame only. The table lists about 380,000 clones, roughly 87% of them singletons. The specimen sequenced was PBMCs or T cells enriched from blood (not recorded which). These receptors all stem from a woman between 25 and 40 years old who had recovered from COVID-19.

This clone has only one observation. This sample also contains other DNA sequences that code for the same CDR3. This CDR3 is CASSVGTVSYEQYF. DNA for the CDR3: TGTGCCAGCAGCGTCGGGACTGTTTCCTACGAGCAGTACTTC. The J gene is TRBJ2-7, the V gene TRBV9; weak D call: TRBD2 (6 bases). CDR1 and CDR2 from the germline V gene are SGDLS and YYNGEE. The length of the CDR3 is 14 residues. V shed 2 bases and J shed 1 base, with 10 bases lying between them.

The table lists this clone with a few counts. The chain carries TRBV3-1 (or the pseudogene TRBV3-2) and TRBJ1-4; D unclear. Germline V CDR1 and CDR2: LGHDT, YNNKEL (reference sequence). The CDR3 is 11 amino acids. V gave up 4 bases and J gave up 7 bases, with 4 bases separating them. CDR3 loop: CASSRAEKLFF. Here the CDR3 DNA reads TGTGCCAGCAGCCGAGCTGAAAAACTGTTTTTT.

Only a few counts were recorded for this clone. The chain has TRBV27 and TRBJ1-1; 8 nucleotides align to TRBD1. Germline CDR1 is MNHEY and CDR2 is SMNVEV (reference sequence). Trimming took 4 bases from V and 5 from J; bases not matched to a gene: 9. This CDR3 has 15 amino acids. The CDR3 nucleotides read TGTGCCAGCAGTTCGCAGGGGGCTGGGGAGACTGAAGCTTTCTTT. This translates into CASSSQGAGETEAFF.

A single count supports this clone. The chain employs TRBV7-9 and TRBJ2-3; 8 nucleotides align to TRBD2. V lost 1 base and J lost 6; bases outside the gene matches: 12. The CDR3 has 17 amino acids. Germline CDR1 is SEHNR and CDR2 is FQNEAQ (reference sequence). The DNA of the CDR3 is TGTGCCAGCAGCTTAGGAGGTGCGGGGGGCCACGCGGATACGCAGTATTTT. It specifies CASSLGGAGGHADTQYF.

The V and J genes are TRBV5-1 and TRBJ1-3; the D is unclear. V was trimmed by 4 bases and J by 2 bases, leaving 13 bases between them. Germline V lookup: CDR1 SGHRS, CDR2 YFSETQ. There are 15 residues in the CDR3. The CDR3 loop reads CASSPLSVTGNTIYF. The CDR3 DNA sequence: TGCGCCAGCAGCCCCCTGAGTGTTACTGGAAACACCATATATTTT. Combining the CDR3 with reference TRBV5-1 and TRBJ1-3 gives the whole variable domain KAGVTQTPRYLIKTRGQQVTLSCSPISGHRSVSWYQQTPGQGLQFLFEYFSETQRNKGNFPGRFSGRQFSNSRSEMNVSTLELGDSALYLCASSPLSVTGNTIYFGEGSWLTVV.

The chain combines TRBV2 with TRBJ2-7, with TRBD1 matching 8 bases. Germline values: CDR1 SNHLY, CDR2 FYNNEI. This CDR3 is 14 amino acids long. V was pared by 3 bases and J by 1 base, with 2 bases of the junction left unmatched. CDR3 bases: TGTGCCAGCAGTGAGGACAGGGCTTCCTACGAGCAGTACTTC. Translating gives CASSEDRASYEQYF.

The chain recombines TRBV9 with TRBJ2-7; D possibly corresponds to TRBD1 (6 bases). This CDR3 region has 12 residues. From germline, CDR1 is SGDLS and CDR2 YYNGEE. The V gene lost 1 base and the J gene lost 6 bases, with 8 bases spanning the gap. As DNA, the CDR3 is TGTGCCAGCAGCGTACGAGGGGGCGAGCAGTACTTC. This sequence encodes CASSVRGGEQYF.

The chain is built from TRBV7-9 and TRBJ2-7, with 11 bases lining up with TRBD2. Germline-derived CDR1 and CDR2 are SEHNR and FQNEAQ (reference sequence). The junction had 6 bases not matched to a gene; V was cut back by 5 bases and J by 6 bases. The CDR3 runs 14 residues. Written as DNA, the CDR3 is TGTGCCAGCAGCCCACCTGGGACTAGCGGCGAGCAGTACTTC. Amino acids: CASSPPGTSGEQYF.

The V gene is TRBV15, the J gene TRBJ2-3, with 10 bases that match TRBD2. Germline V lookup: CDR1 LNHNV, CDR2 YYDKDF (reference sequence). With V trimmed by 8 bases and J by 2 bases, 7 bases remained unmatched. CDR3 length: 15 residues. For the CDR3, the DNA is TGTGCCACCGCCTATAGCGGGGGGTCCACAGATACGCAGTATTTT. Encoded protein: CATAYSGGSTDTQYF.

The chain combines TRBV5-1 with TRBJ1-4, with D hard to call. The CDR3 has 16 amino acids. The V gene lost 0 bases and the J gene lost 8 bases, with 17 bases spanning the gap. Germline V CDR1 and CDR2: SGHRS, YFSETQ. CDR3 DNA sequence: TGCGCCAGCAGCTTGGCCGGTGTACAGTTAAGGGAAAAACTGTTTTTT. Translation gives CASSLAGVQLREKLFF.

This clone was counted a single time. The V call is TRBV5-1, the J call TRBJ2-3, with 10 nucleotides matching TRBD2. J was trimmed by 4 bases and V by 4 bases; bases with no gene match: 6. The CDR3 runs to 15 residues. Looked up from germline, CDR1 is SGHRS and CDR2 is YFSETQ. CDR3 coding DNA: TGCGCCAGCAGCAAAGCTAGCGGGAGTTCAGATACGCAGTATTTT. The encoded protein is CASSKASGSSDTQYF. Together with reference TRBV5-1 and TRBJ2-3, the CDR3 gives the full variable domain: KAGVTQTPRYLIKTRGQQVTLSCSPISGHRSVSWYQQTPGQGLQFLFEYFSETQRNKGNFPGRFSGRQFSNSRSEMNVSTLELGDSALYLCASSKASGSSDTQYFGPGTRLTVL.

CDR3 loop: CASSPDQLAGGHFVVQETQYF. CDR3 DNA: TGTGCCAGCAGCCCAGACCAACTAGCGGGGGGGCATTTTGTGGTCCAAGAGACCCAGTACTTC. V gene TRBV3-1 (or the pseudogene TRBV3-2) combines with J gene TRBJ2-5, with TRBD2 matching 13 bases. The CDR3 extends over 21 amino acids. The germline V gene has CDR1 LGHDT and CDR2 YNNKEL (reference sequence). J gave up 1 base and V 4 bases, and 18 bases lay outside the gene matches.

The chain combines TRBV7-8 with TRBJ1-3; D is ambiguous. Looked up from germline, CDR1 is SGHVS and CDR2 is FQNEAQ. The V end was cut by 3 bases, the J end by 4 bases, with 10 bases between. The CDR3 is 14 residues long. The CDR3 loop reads CASSFGGPGNTIYF. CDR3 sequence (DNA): TGTGCCAGCAGCTTTGGAGGGCCAGGAAACACCATATATTTT. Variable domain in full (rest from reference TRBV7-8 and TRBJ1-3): GAGVSQSPRYKVAKRGQDVALRCDPISGHVSLFWYQQALGQGPEFLTYFQNEAQLDKSGLPSDRFFAERPEGSVSTLKIQRTQQEDSAVYLCASSFGGPGNTIYFGEGSWLTVV.

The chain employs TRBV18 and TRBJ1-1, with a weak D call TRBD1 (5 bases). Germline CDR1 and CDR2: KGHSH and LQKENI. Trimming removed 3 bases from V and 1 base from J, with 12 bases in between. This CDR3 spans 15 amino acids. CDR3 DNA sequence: TGTGCCAGCTCACCTCCGGGACTGAGGAACACTGAAGCTTTCTTT. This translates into CASSPPGLRNTEAFF.

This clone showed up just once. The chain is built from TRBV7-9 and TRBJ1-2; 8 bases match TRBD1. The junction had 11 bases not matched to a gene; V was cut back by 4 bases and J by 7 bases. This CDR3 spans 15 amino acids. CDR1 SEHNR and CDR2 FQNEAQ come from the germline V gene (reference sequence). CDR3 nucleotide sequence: TGTGCCAGCAGCTCGGACAGGGTAGCGGGGGGTGGCTACACCTTC. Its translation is CASSSDRVAGGGYTF.

CDR3: CASSFRQEEISDTQYF. CDR3 in DNA: TGCGCCAGCAGCTTTCGACAGGAGGAGATCTCAGATACGCAGTATTTT. The chain employs TRBV5-1 and TRBJ2-3, with a weak D call TRBD1 (6 bases). The germline V gene has CDR1 SGHRS and CDR2 YFSETQ. This CDR3 is 16 amino acids long. V was pared by 2 bases and J by 4 bases, with 17 bases between.

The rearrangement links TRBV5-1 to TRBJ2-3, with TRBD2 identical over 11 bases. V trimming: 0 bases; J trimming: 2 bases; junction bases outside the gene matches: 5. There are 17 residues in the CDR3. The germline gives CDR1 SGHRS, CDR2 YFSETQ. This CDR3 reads CASSLEGTSGHTDTQYF. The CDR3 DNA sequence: TGCGCCAGCAGCTTGGAAGGGACTAGCGGACACACAGATACGCAGTATTTT.

CDR3 sequence: CASSFLPGGREAIGANVLTF. The CDR3 DNA is TGTGCCAGCAGTTTTCTACCCGGGGGTAGGGAGGCAATTGGGGCCAACGTCCTGACTTTC. The chain employs TRBV28 and TRBJ2-6; a weak D match, TRBD2 (6 bases). V was shortened by 3 bases and J by 3 bases, with 24 bases between the two germline ends. Germline CDR1 MDHEN, CDR2 SYDVKM. This CDR3 region has 20 residues.

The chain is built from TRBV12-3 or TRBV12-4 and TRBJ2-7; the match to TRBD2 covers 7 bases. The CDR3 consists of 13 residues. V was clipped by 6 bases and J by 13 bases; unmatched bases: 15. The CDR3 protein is CASSLGASGGEYF. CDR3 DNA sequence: TGTGCCAGCAGCCTCGGTGCTAGCGGAGGCGAATACTTC.

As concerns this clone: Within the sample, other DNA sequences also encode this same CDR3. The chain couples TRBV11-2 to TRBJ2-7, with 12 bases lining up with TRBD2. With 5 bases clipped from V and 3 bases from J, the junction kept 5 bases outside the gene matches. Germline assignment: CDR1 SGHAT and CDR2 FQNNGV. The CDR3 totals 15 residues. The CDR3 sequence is CASSLGTSGFYEQYF. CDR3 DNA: TGTGCCAGCAGCCTCGGGACTAGCGGGTTCTACGAGCAGTACTTC.

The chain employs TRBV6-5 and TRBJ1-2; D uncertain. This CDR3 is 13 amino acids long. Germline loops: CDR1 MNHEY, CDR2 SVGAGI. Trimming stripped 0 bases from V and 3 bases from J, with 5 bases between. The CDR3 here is CASSYSEYYGYTF. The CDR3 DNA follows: TGTGCCAGCAGTTACTCTGAGTACTATGGCTACACCTTC.

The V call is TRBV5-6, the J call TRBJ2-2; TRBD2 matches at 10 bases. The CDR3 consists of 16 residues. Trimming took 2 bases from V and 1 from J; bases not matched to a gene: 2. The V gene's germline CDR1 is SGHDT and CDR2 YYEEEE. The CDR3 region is CASSLWTSGNTGELFF. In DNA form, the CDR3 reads TGTGCCAGCAGCTTATGGACTAGCGGGAACACCGGGGAGCTGTTTTTT.

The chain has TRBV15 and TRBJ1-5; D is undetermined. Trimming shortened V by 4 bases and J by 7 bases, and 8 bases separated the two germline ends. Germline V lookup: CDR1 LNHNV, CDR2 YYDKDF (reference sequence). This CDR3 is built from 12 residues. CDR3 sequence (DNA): TGTGCCACCAGCAACATTTCCCAGCCCCAGCATTTT. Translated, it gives CATSNISQPQHF.

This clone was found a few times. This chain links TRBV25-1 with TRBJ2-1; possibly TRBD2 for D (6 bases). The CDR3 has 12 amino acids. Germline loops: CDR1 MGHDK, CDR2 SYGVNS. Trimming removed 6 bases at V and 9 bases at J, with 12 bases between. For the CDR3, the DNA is TGTGCCAGCAGCGAGCGGGTACCTGAGCAGTTCTTC. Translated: CASSERVPEQFF.